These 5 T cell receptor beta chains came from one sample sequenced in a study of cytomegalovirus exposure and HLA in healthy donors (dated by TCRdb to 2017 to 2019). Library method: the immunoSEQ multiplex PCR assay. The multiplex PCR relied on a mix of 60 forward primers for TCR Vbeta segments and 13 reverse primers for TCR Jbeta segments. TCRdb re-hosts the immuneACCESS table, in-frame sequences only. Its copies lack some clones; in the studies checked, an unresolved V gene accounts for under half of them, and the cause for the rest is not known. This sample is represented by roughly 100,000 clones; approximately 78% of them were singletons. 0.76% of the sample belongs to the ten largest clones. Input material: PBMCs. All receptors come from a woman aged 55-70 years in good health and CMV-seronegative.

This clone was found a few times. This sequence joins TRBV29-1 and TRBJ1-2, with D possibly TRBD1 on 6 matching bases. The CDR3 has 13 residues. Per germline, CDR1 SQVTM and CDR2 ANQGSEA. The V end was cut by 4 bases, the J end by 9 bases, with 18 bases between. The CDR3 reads CSVVGGGGTSYTF. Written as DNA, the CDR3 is TGCAGCGTTGTAGGAGGGGGAGGGACCAGCTACACCTTC.

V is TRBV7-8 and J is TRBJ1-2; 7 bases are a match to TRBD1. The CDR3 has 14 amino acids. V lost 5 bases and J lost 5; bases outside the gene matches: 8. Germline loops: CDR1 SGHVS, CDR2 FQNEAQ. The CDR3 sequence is CASSVLQGSYGYTF. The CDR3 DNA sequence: TGTGCCAGCAGCGTACTACAGGGGTCTTATGGCTACACCTTC.

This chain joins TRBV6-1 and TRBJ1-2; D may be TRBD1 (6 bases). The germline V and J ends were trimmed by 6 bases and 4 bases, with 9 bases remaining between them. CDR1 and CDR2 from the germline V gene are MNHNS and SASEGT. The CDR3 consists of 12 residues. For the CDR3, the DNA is TGTGCCAGCAGACAGGGCCCCTATGGCTACACCTTC. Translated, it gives CASRQGPYGYTF.

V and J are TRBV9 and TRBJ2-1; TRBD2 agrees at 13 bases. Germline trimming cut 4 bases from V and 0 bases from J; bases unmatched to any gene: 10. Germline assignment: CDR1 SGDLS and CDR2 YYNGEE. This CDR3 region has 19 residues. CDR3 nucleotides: TGTGCCAGCAGCAACCGACTAGCGGGGGGCCCTAGCTCCTACAATGAGCAGTTCTTC. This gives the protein CASSNRLAGGPSSYNEQFF.

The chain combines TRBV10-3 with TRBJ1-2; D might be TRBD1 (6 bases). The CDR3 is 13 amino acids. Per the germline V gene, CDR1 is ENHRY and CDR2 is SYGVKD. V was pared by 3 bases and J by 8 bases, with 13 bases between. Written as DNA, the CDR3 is TGTGCCATCAGTGAAGGTCAGGGGAACGGCTACACCTTC. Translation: CAISEGQGNGYTF.